This entry describes one T cell receptor beta chain. Its antigen remains unidentified. The entry originates in a study of T cells in localized non-small cell lung cancer. Findings of the study overall: Because only a single region of the tumor was sequenced, heterogeneity remains possible. Turning up in adjacent lung were a median approximately 60 of the top 100 tumor clones. T cell clonality was highest in uninvolved adjacent lung, above tumor. Greater T cell density in blood accompanied longer overall survival.

This CDR3 has 15 amino acids. Trimming removed 1 base from V and 2 bases from J, with 11 bases in between. The germline CDR1 and CDR2 sequences are SGHVS and FQNEAQ. The method was immunoSEQ multiplex PCR; TCRdb's version includes in-frame clones alone and lacks a portion of them. The sample holds about 77,000 clones, more than 75% seen once. This rearrangement joins TRBV7-8 to TRBJ2-5, with D unresolved. The material was peripheral blood, obtained before any cancer treatment. This receptor was obtained from a woman aged 40 to 75 with stage I squamous cell lung carcinoma. CDR3 in DNA: TGTGCCAGCAGCTTAGGGATAGGCCAGCAAGAGACCCAGTACTTC. It specifies CASSLGIGQQETQYF.